Below, 21 T cell receptor beta chains from the same sample are listed, as sequenced in a study of blood T cells in healthy people across ages. It was with a sample-barcoded 5' primer and a J-beta primer mix that a second PCR of about 7 to 12 cycles was run. Via MiXCR, TCRdb re-called the 5' RACE reads, giving one row per CDR3 protein. Of 1.5 million to 2 million distinct CDR3 sequences in the sample, 49% were seen once. Specimen: blood. These receptors all stem from a woman between 40 and 55 years old in good health.

This clonotype was counted a few times. V and J are TRBV20-1 and TRBJ2-3; tentative D call: TRBD1 (6 bases). Germline values: CDR1 DFQATT, CDR2 SNEGSKA (reference sequence). This CDR3 spans 13 amino acids. The V end was cut by 3 bases, the J end by 2 bases, with 9 bases between. CDR3 nucleotides: TGCAGTGCTAGTCAGGGGACCACAGATACGCAGTATTTT. Translation gives CSASQGTTDTQYF.

The chain employs TRBV4-3 and TRBJ1-2; 8 bases align to TRBD1. CDR1 LGHNA and CDR2 YSLEER come from the germline V gene. This CDR3 region has 14 residues. V was clipped by 2 bases and J by 7 bases; unmatched bases: 6. In DNA, the CDR3 is TGCGCCAGCAGCCAAACCCGGACAGGGATTGGCTACACCTTC. Residues: CASSQTRTGIGYTF.

The chain links TRBV4-1 to TRBJ2-2; 13 nucleotides line up with TRBD2. Germline CDR1 is MGHRA and CDR2 is YSYEKL. This CDR3 is 16 amino acids long. Trimming took 4 bases from V and 7 from J; bases not matched to a gene: 6. In DNA, the CDR3 is TGCGCCAGCAGCCTGACTAGCGGGGGGTTTTTCGGGGAGCTGTTTTTT. Translation: CASSLTSGGFFGELFF.

This clonotype was seen a handful of times. The rearrangement uses TRBV6-1 and TRBJ1-2; D gene uncertain. V lost 4 bases to trimming and J lost 4 bases, with 1 base between them. This CDR3 region has 10 residues. Germline-derived CDR1 and CDR2 are MNHNS and SASEGT. The CDR3 nucleotides read TGTGCCAGCAGTGTCTATGGCTACACCTTC. It specifies CASSVYGYTF.

The chain combines TRBV7-9 with TRBJ2-7; TRBD2 matches 10 bases. The CDR3 covers 15 residues. V trimming: 5 bases; J trimming: 7 bases; junction bases outside the gene matches: 11. In germline, CDR1 is SEHNR, CDR2 FQNEAQ (reference sequence). This CDR3 reads CASSSGLAAYNEQYF. In nucleotides, the CDR3 is TGTGCCAGCAGCAGTGGACTAGCGGCTTATAATGAGCAGTACTTC.

V gene TRBV13 combines with J gene TRBJ1-2, with a possible D match to TRBD1 (6 bases). CDR3 length: 14 residues. Germline lookup yields CDR1 PRHDT and CDR2 FYEKMQ (reference sequence). The germline V and J ends were trimmed by 1 base and 7 bases, with 13 bases remaining between them. In DNA, the CDR3 is TGTGCCAGCAGCTTAGCCTCGGGGGGCGGTGGCTACACCTTC. Protein product: CASSLASGGGGYTF.

The CDR3 nucleotides are TGTGCCAGCAGCTCCGAGAGACTAGCGCAAGAGACCCAGTACTTC. Protein sequence: CASSSERLAQETQYF. This sequence joins TRBV11-2 and TRBJ2-5; TRBD2 matches at 8 bases. The CDR3 runs 15 residues. Germline assignment: CDR1 SGHAT and CDR2 FQNNGV. V was pared by 4 bases and J by 2 bases, with 6 bases of the junction left unmatched.

The gene calls are TRBV5-1 and TRBJ2-3; 8 nucleotides agree with TRBD1. Trimming removed 4 bases from V and 3 bases from J; junction bases left unmatched: 7. The CDR3 runs 15 residues. Germline values: CDR1 SGHRS, CDR2 YFSETQ. The CDR3 DNA is TGCGCCAGCAGCCAGTGGACAGGGAAGACAGATACGCAGTATTTT. Translating it yields CASSQWTGKTDTQYF. The full variable domain, completed using reference TRBV5-1 and TRBJ2-3, is KAGVTQTPRYLIKTRGQQVTLSCSPISGHRSVSWYQQTPGQGLQFLFEYFSETQRNKGNFPGRFSGRQFSNSRSEMNVSTLELGDSALYLCASSQWTGKTDTQYFGPGTRLTVL.

This clonotype was detected a few times. V gene TRBV20-1 combines with J gene TRBJ2-1; 13 bases map to TRBD2. The CDR3 totals 16 residues. Germline values: CDR1 DFQATT, CDR2 SNEGSKA (reference sequence). Trimming took 1 base from V and 4 from J; bases not matched to a gene: 4. CDR3 DNA sequence: TGCAGTGCTAGAGCCGGACTAGCGGGGGAGTACAATGAGCAGTTCTTC. It yields the protein CSARAGLAGEYNEQFF.

The CDR3 reads CASSQVEASYNEQFF. The CDR3 nucleotides are TGTGCCAGCAGCCAAGTGGAGGCTTCCTACAATGAGCAGTTCTTC. The chain employs TRBV4-2 and TRBJ2-1; D might be TRBD2 (5 bases). V lost 1 base, J lost 1 base, and 8 bases lay in between. The CDR3 spans 15 residues. Germline V gives CDR1 LGHNA, CDR2 YNFKEQ.

Comment on this clonotype: The junction departs from germline at one end; a sequencing error may be responsible. The chain is built from TRBV20-1 and TRBJ2-1; D tentatively reads TRBD1 or TRBD2 (6 bases each). Germline CDR1 reads DFQATT; CDR2 reads SNEGSKA (reference sequence). This CDR3 has 14 amino acids. This chain's CDR3 is CSAARGTSYDEQFF. For the CDR3, the DNA is TGCAGTGCTGCCCGCGGGACATCCTACGATGAGCAGTTCTTC.

The chain carries TRBV12-3 or TRBV12-4 and TRBJ2-1; 11 bases agree with TRBD2. This CDR3 spans 17 amino acids. Germline trimming cut 5 bases from V and 4 bases from J; bases unmatched to any gene: 10. CDR3 loop: CASSPQISSGGYNEQFF. The CDR3 DNA sequence: TGTGCCAGCAGTCCCCAAATATCTAGCGGGGGGTACAATGAGCAGTTCTTC.

This clonotype was detected only a few times. The CDR3 nucleotides are TGCAGTGCTAGCTACTCGACTAGCGGTACGGAGACCCAGTACTTC. Translation gives CSASYSTSGTETQYF. This rearrangement joins TRBV20-1 to TRBJ2-5; 9 bases are a match to TRBD2. Germline CDR1 and CDR2: DFQATT and SNEGSKA (reference sequence). The CDR3 totals 15 residues. Unmatched junction bases numbered 10, after V lost 3 bases and J lost 5 bases.

This chain uses TRBV11-2 with TRBJ2-1, with TRBD2 as a possible D gene (5 bases). The CDR3 runs to 13 residues. Looked up from germline, CDR1 is SGHAT and CDR2 is FQNNGV. V lost 7 bases, J lost 12 bases, and 19 bases lay in between. Here the CDR3 reads CASTSGPGLWQFF. CDR3 coding DNA: TGTGCCAGCACCTCAGGCCCAGGACTGTGGCAGTTCTTC.

Points on this clonotype: Relative to the germline gene, one junction end is altered; a read error may explain this. The chain has TRBV6-1 and TRBJ1-5; possibly TRBD1 for D (6 bases). Germline-derived CDR1 and CDR2 are MNHNS and SASEGT. The CDR3 consists of 15 residues. CDR3 nucleotide sequence: TGTGCCAGCAGGGAAGGGGGGGATAGCAATCAGCCCCAGCATTTT. It specifies CASREGGDSNQPQHF.

This chain links TRBV7-9 with TRBJ1-6; D possibly corresponds to TRBD1 (6 bases). Germline CDR1 is SEHNR and CDR2 is FQNEAQ (reference sequence). The CDR3 has 14 residues. Trimming left V 2 bases short and J 5 bases short, with 7 bases between. CDR3 residues: CASSLQGNNSPLHF. CDR3 nucleotide sequence: TGTGCCAGCAGCTTACAGGGGAATAATTCACCCCTCCACTTT.

There are a few counts of this clonotype. This chain uses TRBV20-1 with TRBJ1-1, with 8 nucleotides matching TRBD1. The CDR3 totals 13 residues. Trimming cost V 5 bases and J 5 bases; bases outside gene matches: 7. CDR1 and CDR2 from the germline V gene are DFQATT and SNEGSKA (reference sequence). CDR3 DNA sequence: TGCAGTGCTCCTGGGACAGGTTGGACTGAAGCTTTCTTT. The encoded protein is CSAPGTGWTEAFF.

V is TRBV6-1 and J is TRBJ2-5, with 8 bases fitting TRBD1. The CDR3 totals 15 residues. Per the germline V gene, CDR1 is MNHNS and CDR2 is SASEGT. V lost 5 bases to trimming and J lost 4 bases; unmatched junction nucleotides: 9. For the CDR3, the DNA is TGTGCCAGCAGTTTGGACAGGGTGGCGCGAGAGACCCAGTACTTC. Its protein is CASSLDRVARETQYF.

The J gene is TRBJ2-1, the V gene TRBV28; 9 bases fit TRBD1. CDR3 length equals 19 residues. V lost 5 bases, J lost 1 base, and 15 bases stayed unmatched. CDR1 and CDR2 from the germline V gene are MDHEN and SYDVKM. CDR3: CASSQTWTGARGSYNEQFF. The CDR3 DNA is TGTGCCAGCAGTCAAACCTGGACAGGGGCGAGAGGATCCTACAATGAGCAGTTCTTC.

This clonotype was observed a handful of times. This chain connects TRBV28 to TRBJ1-6; maybe TRBD1 (6 bases). Germline values: CDR1 MDHEN, CDR2 SYDVKM. The length of the CDR3 is 12 residues. The V end was cut by 3 bases, the J end by 9 bases, with 6 bases between. This chain's CDR3 is CASSFRGSPLHF. In DNA form, the CDR3 reads TGTGCCAGCAGTTTCAGGGGTTCACCCCTCCACTTT.

Only a few counts were recorded for this clonotype. DNA for the CDR3: TGTGCCAGCAGTGACTCCGGACAGGGAGCCTATGGCTACACCTTC. Translation: CASSDSGQGAYGYTF. The J gene is TRBJ1-2, the V gene TRBV6-4, with TRBD1 identical over 8 bases. CDR3 size: 15 residues. With V trimmed by 0 bases and J by 4 bases, 4 bases remained unmatched. Germline CDR1 and CDR2: MRHNA and SNTAGT.